The present entry profiles one T cell receptor beta chain with its context. This CDR3 spans 15 amino acids. After removal of 5 bases from V and 4 bases from J, the junction contained 4 bases not matched to a gene. Per germline, CDR1 SEHNR and CDR2 FQNEAQ (reference sequence). This entry is derived from a study of cytomegalovirus exposure and HLA in healthy donors. The PCR used 60 Vbeta and 13 Jbeta primers. Profiled with immunoSEQ multiplex PCR; TCRdb holds only in-frame clones, not every one. Of approximately 110,000 clones listed, 75% to 80% are singletons. The clonotype originates from a man between 40 and 49 years old in good health and CMV-seronegative. The chain uses TRBV7-9 and TRBJ2-3, with 12 bases that match TRBD2. The source material was PBMCs. CDR3 loop: CASSPRLAGADTQYF. Written as DNA, the CDR3 is TGTGCCAGCAGCCCGCGACTAGCGGGGGCAGATACGCAGTATTTT.